This is a list of T cell receptor beta chains from one sample in a study of T cell clonotyping in hematopoietic cell transplantation. Clones were sequenced by immunoSEQ multiplex PCR, and TCRdb holds only the in-frame ones, with some missing. The sample contains some 11,000 clones, roughly nine tenths of which appear only once. Specimen: PBMCs, collected 180 days after allogeneic stem cell transplant. Receptors originate from a male patient aged 55 to 69 who had an allogeneic stem cell transplant from an unrelated donor, so the T cells may come from the graft donor. Some clones in this sample may be carry-over from other donors' samples. Each CDR3 is given with its conserved first and last residue. Each record gives: J gene, V gene, D gene, clone size, CDR3 DNA, CDR3 protein. D genes are given only for firm matches. A row's size may be missing; if present it is once, few, many or a size class.

TRBJ1-1 | TRBV5-6 | . | . | TGTGCCAGCAGCTTGGTGAGTAGGAACACTGAAGCTTTCTTT | CASSLVSRNTEAFF
TRBJ2-7 | TRBV4-2 | TRBD2 | . | TGTGCCAGCAGCCAAGAAAGAGGAGCGGGGGGGCTGAATGAGCAGTACTTC | CASSQERGAGGLNEQYF
TRBJ2-7 | TRBV5-6 | . | . | TGTGCCAGCAGCTACAGGGTTCGCTCCACCGAGCAGTACTTC | CASSYRVRSTEQYF
TRBJ1-6 | TRBV7-2 | . | . | TGTGCCAGCAGCTTAGACGGTTATAATTCACCCCTCCACTTT | CASSLDGYNSPLHF
TRBJ1-4 | TRBV6-5 | . | . | TGTGCCAGCAGTTACTCCAAGGATGCAACTAATGAAAAACTGTTTTTT | CASSYSKDATNEKLFF
TRBJ1-1 | TRBV7-2 | TRBD1 | . | TGTGCCAGCAGCTTAGTTCGGGCAGGGGGAACTGAAGCTTTCTTT | CASSLVRAGGTEAFF
TRBJ2-7 | TRBV9 | . | . | TGTGCCAGCGGGACGGGACACTACGAGCAGTACTTC | CASGTGHYEQYF
TRBJ1-4 | TRBV6-1 | TRBD1 | few | TGTGCCAGCAGTGGGAGGGACAGGCTTAATGAAAAACTGTTTTTT | CASSGRDRLNEKLFF
TRBJ2-1 | TRBV9 | TRBD1 | once | TGTGCCAGCAGCGCGTGGGGACAGGGGTTCTACGATGAGCAGTTCTTC | CASSAWGQGFYDEQFF
TRBJ1-4 | TRBV6-6 | . | . | TGTGCCAGCGGAGGTCTAGCATCTAATGAAAAACTGTTTTTT | CASGGLASNEKLFF
TRBJ1-3 | TRBV19 | . | . | TGTGCCAGTACGAGAGACTCCTCTGGAAACACCATATATTTT | CASTRDSSGNTIYF
TRBJ2-1 | TRBV6-4 | TRBD2 | . | TGTGCCAGCAGTGCTACTAGCGGGGGAAATGAGCAGTTCTTC | CASSATSGGNEQFF
TRBJ2-3 | TRBV6-4 | . | . | TGTGCCAGCAGTGAACAGGGAGGTGCAGATACGCAGTATTTT | CASSEQGGADTQYF
TRBJ1-6 | TRBV7-9 | TRBD1 | few | TGTGCCAGCAGCCCAGGGGGATTAGGTTCACCCCTCCACTTT | CASSPGGLGSPLHF
TRBJ1-2 | TRBV29-1 | . | . | TGCAGCGACGGCGGGGGGGCGGGTGGCTACACCTTC | CSDGGGAGGYTF